This T cell receptor (beta chain) is from a study of blood T cell repertoires in COVID-19. Study in general: PBMCs, B-cell-depleted T cells, or T cells provided the cDNA or gDNA that made up the material.

Per the authors' pipeline: The authors estimated nucleated cell counts from reference gene primer amplification. Produced via immunoSEQ multiplex PCR; TCRdb's table is partial and in-frame only. V, J and clone size derive from that table, while D and trimming were established from the DNA sequence. The table lists 90,000 to 120,000 clones, about nine tenths of them singletons. Germline CDR1 is KGHDR and CDR2 is SFDVKD. The CDR3 is 14 residues long. The V gene lost 2 bases and the J gene lost 6 bases, with 12 bases spanning the gap. The chain has TRBV24-1 and TRBJ1-2, with D unclear. Sequenced: peripheral blood. This clonotype was sampled from a man between 50 and 59 years old with active or convalescent COVID-19. The CDR3 sequence is CATSDSWAEDGYTF. CDR3 sequence (DNA): TGTGCCACCAGTGATTCGTGGGCGGAGGATGGCTACACCTTC.